This entry lists 18 T cell receptor beta chains sequenced from one sample in a study of control samples from healthy donors and cancer patients. Sequencing was performed with immunoSEQ multiplex PCR; in TCRdb, only in-frame clones are kept and a portion is missing. The data show some 74,000 clones, over 90% seen once. The sample consisted of blood. The receptors were sampled from a woman in her twenties or thirties in good health.

The J gene is TRBJ2-7, the V gene TRBV28; 10 bases fit TRBD1. V was clipped by 7 bases and J by 2 bases; unmatched bases: 8. The CDR3 has 15 amino acids. Per the germline V gene, CDR1 is MDHEN and CDR2 is SYDVKM. CDR3 sequence (DNA): TGTGCCAGCAACTCCGGGGGGACAGGGGCCTACGAGCAGTACTTC. Amino acids: CASNSGGTGAYEQYF.

J is TRBJ1-4 and V is TRBV5-1; D perhaps matches TRBD1 (6 bases). The CDR3 has 14 amino acids. Trimming took off 5 bases at V and 0 bases at J, with 8 bases between the two ends. Germline CDR1 is SGHRS and CDR2 is YFSETQ. The CDR3 spells CASRWTATNEKLFF. In nucleotides, the CDR3 is TGCGCCAGCAGATGGACAGCAACTAATGAAAAACTGTTTTTT.

The CDR3 nucleotides are TGTGCCAGCAGTTACTCGAGGGGTGAGCAGTTCTTC. Its protein product is CASSYSRGEQFF. The chain employs TRBV6-5 and TRBJ2-1, with D perhaps given as TRBD1 or TRBD2 (5 bases each). The V and J ends lost 0 bases and 9 bases respectively, with 6 bases between them. Per the germline V gene, CDR1 is MNHEY and CDR2 is SVGAGI. This CDR3 spans 12 amino acids.

The chain has TRBV4-1 and TRBJ1-1; no clear D gene. CDR1 MGHRA and CDR2 YSYEKL come from the germline V gene. This CDR3 is 15 amino acids long. Trimming removed 0 bases from V and 5 bases from J, with 13 bases in between. The CDR3 region is CASSQDRPGWTEAFF. The CDR3 bases are TGCGCCAGCAGCCAAGATAGGCCAGGATGGACTGAAGCTTTCTTT.

V gene TRBV5-1 combines with J gene TRBJ1-1; tentatively, D is TRBD1 (6 bases). The V and J ends lost 5 bases and 7 bases respectively, with 18 bases between them. Germline V gene data show CDR1 as SGHRS and CDR2 as YFSETQ. CDR3 length: 14 residues. CDR3 DNA: TGCGCCAGCAGATTTTCCCCAGGGGAGGGTGAAGCTTTCTTT. This gives the protein CASRFSPGEGEAFF.

The J gene is TRBJ2-7, the V gene TRBV6-5; TRBD2 matches at 8 bases. This CDR3 is 14 amino acids long. The germline V gene has CDR1 MNHEY and CDR2 SVGAGI. The CDR3 protein is CVAGGGPSTYEQYV. The CDR3 DNA reads as TGTGTCGCGGGGGGAGGGCCTTCTACCTACGAGCAGTACGTC.

This chain uses TRBV6-1 with TRBJ1-1; 8 nucleotides agree with TRBD1. The V segment lost 0 bases and the J segment 5 bases; nucleotides outside the gene matches: 5. The CDR3 covers 15 residues. In germline, CDR1 is MNHNS, CDR2 SASEGT. This CDR3 is CASSEAMTGATEAFF. The CDR3 DNA reads as TGTGCCAGCAGTGAAGCTATGACAGGGGCAACTGAAGCTTTCTTT.

This chain connects TRBV2 to TRBJ1-2, with TRBD1 matching over 9 bases. The V gene's germline CDR1 is SNHLY and CDR2 FYNNEI. This CDR3 is built from 14 residues. V lost 8 bases and J lost 4; bases outside the gene matches: 8. CDR3: CASLDRGHIYGYTF. The CDR3 coding sequence is TGTGCCAGCCTGGACAGGGGTCATATCTATGGCTACACCTTC.

The chain recombines TRBV7-3 with TRBJ1-6; no reliable D call. V was clipped by 8 bases and J by 13 bases, with 12 bases between them. This CDR3 has 11 residues. CDR1 and CDR2 (germline): SGHTA, FQGTGA. The CDR3 spells CASLSSSPLHF. The CDR3 nucleotides are TGTGCCAGCCTTTCTTCGAGTCCCCTCCACTTT.

This chain connects TRBV5-1 to TRBJ1-1; D is undetermined. Germline lookup yields CDR1 SGHRS and CDR2 YFSETQ. There are 15 residues in the CDR3. V was trimmed by 4 bases and J by 11 bases, leaving 24 bases between them. The CDR3 sequence: CASSPRRAEASVAFF. CDR3 DNA: TGCGCCAGCAGCCCCCGCCGGGCCGAGGCGTCTGTTGCTTTCTTT. The full variable domain, rest sourced from reference TRBV5-1 and TRBJ1-1, is KAGVTQTPRYLIKTRGQQVTLSCSPISGHRSVSWYQQTPGQGLQFLFEYFSETQRNKGNFPGRFSGRQFSNSRSEMNVSTLELGDSALYLCASSPRRAEASVAFFGQGTRLTVV.

The table lists this clone with a count of one. The genes are TRBV6-5 and TRBJ1-2; a weak D match, TRBD1 (6 bases). Trimming took off 5 bases at V and 1 base at J, with 14 bases between the two ends. The germline V gene encodes CDR1 MNHEY and CDR2 SVGAGI. This CDR3 has 15 residues. CDR3 protein: CASSHNLDSNYGYTF. The CDR3 nucleotides are TGTGCCAGCAGTCATAACTTGGACAGTAACTATGGCTACACCTTC.

This chain uses TRBV7-3 with TRBJ1-5; D call uncertain. Trimming shortened V by 2 bases and J by 1 base, and 9 bases separated the two germline ends. The CDR3 runs 15 residues. Germline V gene data show CDR1 as SGHTA and CDR2 as FQGTGA. The CDR3 sequence: CASSLVAGSNQPQHF. The CDR3 DNA follows: TGTGCCAGCAGCTTAGTGGCGGGAAGCAATCAGCCCCAGCATTTT. Supplemented by reference TRBV7-3 and TRBJ1-5, the full variable domain reads GAGVSQTPSNKVTEKGKYVELRCDPISGHTALYWYRQSLGQGPEFLIYFQGTGAADDSGLPNDRFFAVRPEGSVSTLKIQRTERGDSAVYLCASSLVAGSNQPQHFGDGTRLSIL.

The J gene is TRBJ2-2, the V gene TRBV18; D remains unclear. Germline CDR1 and CDR2: KGHSH and LQKENI. The CDR3 sequence is 13 residues long. V shed 1 base and J shed 6 bases, with 6 bases lying between them. As DNA, the CDR3 is TGTGCCAGCTCACCACAGAAAGCCGGGGAGCTGTTTTTT. It specifies CASSPQKAGELFF.

The DNA for the CDR3 is TGTGCCAGCAGCCCGTGGGACAGGGCCACAGATACGCAGTATTTT. It yields the protein CASSPWDRATDTQYF. The chain carries TRBV7-3 and TRBJ2-3; 9 nucleotides align to TRBD1. This CDR3 spans 15 amino acids. V trimming: 5 bases; J trimming: 2 bases; junction bases outside the gene matches: 5. Germline V lookup: CDR1 SGHTA, CDR2 FQGTGA.

The V and J genes are TRBV5-1 and TRBJ2-3, with TRBD2 matching over 9 bases. V was clipped by 4 bases and J by 3 bases; unmatched bases: 9. CDR3 length: 16 amino acids. Germline values: CDR1 SGHRS, CDR2 YFSETQ. The CDR3 loop is CASSLNTGLATDTQYF. In DNA, the CDR3 is TGCGCCAGCAGCCTCAACACGGGACTAGCAACAGATACGCAGTATTTT.

V usage is TRBV5-1 and J usage is TRBJ2-5; tentative D call: TRBD1 (7 bases). CDR3 size: 15 residues. V was shortened by 1 base and J by 2 bases, with 12 bases between the two germline ends. Germline lookup yields CDR1 SGHRS and CDR2 YFSETQ. The CDR3 is CASSLFPGGQETQYF. In DNA form, the CDR3 reads TGCGCCAGCAGCTTGTTTCCAGGGGGGCAAGAGACCCAGTACTTC.

The genes are TRBV25-1 and TRBJ1-2, with D perhaps matching TRBD1 (5 bases). V was shortened by 4 bases and J by 2 bases, with 8 bases between the two germline ends. Germline V CDR1 and CDR2: MGHDK, SYGVNS. CDR3 length: 13 amino acids. The CDR3: CASSVEGNYGYTF. The CDR3 bases are TGTGCCAGCAGTGTGGAGGGGAACTATGGCTACACCTTC.

This chain's CDR3 is CASSTRFASGNTIYF. The CDR3 DNA reads TGTGCCAGCAGCACCCGGTTCGCCTCTGGAAACACCATATATTTT. V usage is TRBV5-4 and J usage is TRBJ1-3; D is ambiguous. CDR1 and CDR2 from the germline V gene are SGHNT and YYREEE (reference sequence). The CDR3 spans 15 residues. Trimming cost V 4 bases and J 0 bases, with 11 bases left between them.